Listed below are T cell receptor beta chains from one sample, sequenced in a study of cytomegalovirus exposure and HLA in healthy donors. Data came from immunoSEQ multiplex PCR; TCRdb stores just in-frame clones and leaves some out. The sample holds about 280,000 clones, 70% to 90% seen once. The sequenced sample consisted of PBMCs. The receptors were gathered from a young woman in good health and CMV-seronegative. Both conserved end residues are part of each CDR3. Each record gives: CDR3 protein, V gene, J gene.

CDR3aa: CASHRAGGFNNEQFF; v_gene: TRBV27; j_gene: TRBJ2-1
CDR3aa: CASSASPGQGNYEQYF; v_gene: TRBV21-1; j_gene: TRBJ2-7
CDR3aa: CASSLDSTGELFF; v_gene: TRBV11-3; j_gene: TRBJ2-2
CDR3aa: CASTPTSGTTEQFF; v_gene: TRBV5-1; j_gene: TRBJ2-1
CDR3aa: CASSWRDRGFTEAFF; v_gene: TRBV6-5; j_gene: TRBJ1-1
CDR3aa: CATSGQTANYGYTF; v_gene: TRBV15; j_gene: TRBJ1-2
CDR3aa: CASSLPKKGEQFF; v_gene: TRBV27; j_gene: TRBJ2-1
CDR3aa: CASSETGGAYEQYF; v_gene: TRBV5-6; j_gene: TRBJ2-7
CDR3aa: CSHVIGPQYF; v_gene: TRBV29-1; j_gene: TRBJ2-3
CDR3aa: CASSVVGEAGELFF; v_gene: TRBV9; j_gene: TRBJ2-2
CDR3aa: CASTLQGAYGQPQHF; v_gene: TRBV6-1; j_gene: TRBJ1-5
CDR3aa: CASSFSPIDRGQAFF; v_gene: TRBV28; j_gene: TRBJ1-1
CDR3aa: CASSYQREGYGEQFF; v_gene: TRBV6-5; j_gene: TRBJ2-1
CDR3aa: CASSEDQGLGGLDEQFF; v_gene: TRBV2; j_gene: TRBJ2-1
CDR3aa: CSVAGWGPGGKLFF; v_gene: TRBV29-1; j_gene: TRBJ1-4
CDR3aa: CASTSLAGFTGELFF; v_gene: TRBV19; j_gene: TRBJ2-2
CDR3aa: CASSEAGTYEQYF; v_gene: TRBV25-1; j_gene: TRBJ2-7
CDR3aa: CASSPRTGANEQYF; v_gene: TRBV18; j_gene: TRBJ2-7
CDR3aa: CASSLVSSGNTIYF; v_gene: TRBV11-2; j_gene: TRBJ1-3
CDR3aa: CASSGTSGNYEQYF; v_gene: TRBV7-8; j_gene: TRBJ2-7
CDR3aa: CASSFLGLAGGTEQFF; v_gene: TRBV7-8; j_gene: TRBJ2-1
CDR3aa: CASSPQGPEQYF; v_gene: TRBV5-1; j_gene: TRBJ2-7
CDR3aa: CASSEAWGRGGRSNHYGYTF; v_gene: TRBV6-1; j_gene: TRBJ1-2
CDR3aa: CASSLRTDGPGNTIYF; v_gene: TRBV5-6; j_gene: TRBJ1-3
CDR3aa: CASSPQTSGTARYNEQFF; v_gene: TRBV28; j_gene: TRBJ2-1
CDR3aa: CASETRDRGYEQYF; v_gene: TRBV2; j_gene: TRBJ2-7
CDR3aa: CASSTSRKGFNEKLFF; v_gene: TRBV19; j_gene: TRBJ1-4
CDR3aa: CASSNRNTGELFF; v_gene: TRBV27; j_gene: TRBJ2-2
CDR3aa: CASSFPPGQPANVLTF; v_gene: TRBV7-8; j_gene: TRBJ2-6
CDR3aa: CASSQFLAGASGELFF; v_gene: TRBV4-1; j_gene: TRBJ2-2
CDR3aa: CASSYPDVAQETQYF; v_gene: TRBV6-6; j_gene: TRBJ2-5
CDR3aa: CASSLAAGYYEQYF; v_gene: TRBV7-9; j_gene: TRBJ2-7
CDR3aa: CASSFGGFNEQYF; v_gene: TRBV5-6; j_gene: TRBJ2-7
CDR3aa: CASSLNSDRGGMETQYF; v_gene: TRBV2; j_gene: TRBJ2-5
CDR3aa: CASSEWGRTVNTGELFF; v_gene: TRBV6-1; j_gene: TRBJ2-2
CDR3aa: CASSSSDRFSYEQYF; v_gene: TRBV7-8; j_gene: TRBJ2-7
CDR3aa: CASRRGDRIYNEQFF; v_gene: TRBV19; j_gene: TRBJ2-1
CDR3aa: CASSSPQAGGTPYEQYF; v_gene: TRBV28; j_gene: TRBJ2-7
CDR3aa: CASSLGTSGRQDTQYF; v_gene: TRBV27; j_gene: TRBJ2-3
CDR3aa: CASNPVGSSYEQYF; v_gene: TRBV5-4; j_gene: TRBJ2-7
CDR3aa: CASRRDEKLFF; v_gene: TRBV28; j_gene: TRBJ1-4
CDR3aa: CASSLVSGGNTEAFF; v_gene: TRBV11-2; j_gene: TRBJ1-1
CDR3aa: CASSLVGLGAQETQYF; v_gene: TRBV7-6; j_gene: TRBJ2-5